Presented here are 16 T cell receptor beta chains from one specimen sequenced in a study of a mutant IDH1 vaccine in newly diagnosed glioma. TCRdb keeps only in-frame clones here, not all; method: immunoSEQ multiplex PCR. The sample carries 110,000 or so clones, 85% to 90% recorded once. Their target antigens are unknown. Time point specified: week 11, during vaccination. A 20-mer mutant IDH1 peptide at 300 ug was injected subcutaneously with topical imiquimod. Specimen: PBMCs, collected from a glioma patient whose treatment included an IDH1 peptide vaccine. The receptors shown here come from a woman between 45 and 65 years old with glioma.

The chain joins TRBV5-1 to TRBJ1-6; 7 bases are shared with TRBD1. Germline trimming cut 4 bases from V and 9 bases from J; bases unmatched to any gene: 7. The CDR3 is 14 amino acids. Germline CDR1 is SGHRS and CDR2 is YFSETQ. Here the CDR3 reads CASSVDRVGSPLHF. The CDR3 coding sequence is TGCGCCAGCAGCGTCGACAGGGTGGGTTCACCCCTCCACTTT.

This clone was counted a single time. V and J are TRBV18 and TRBJ2-1, with TRBD1 matching over 7 bases. The germline V gene has CDR1 KGHSH and CDR2 LQKENI. The trim removed 6 bases at V and 10 bases at J, leaving 15 bases unmatched. CDR3 length: 15 amino acids. For the CDR3, the DNA is TGTGCCAGCTCGCCTGCGCGTTTAGGGGGACAGGAGCAGTTCTTC. Its translation is CASSPARLGGQEQFF.

V and J are TRBV9 and TRBJ2-5, with a possible D match to TRBD1 (6 bases). The CDR3 sequence is 15 residues long. V lost 0 bases, J lost 5 bases, and 14 bases lay in between. Per germline, CDR1 SGDLS and CDR2 YYNGEE. The CDR3 loop is CASSVGGQERETQYF. DNA for the CDR3: TGTGCCAGCAGCGTAGGGGGGCAGGAGCGGGAGACCCAGTACTTC.

V usage is TRBV2 and J usage is TRBJ2-3, with D uncertain. V dropped 2 bases and J dropped 5 bases, with 14 bases sitting between them. The CDR3 covers 15 residues. Germline-derived CDR1 and CDR2 are SNHLY and FYNNEI. The CDR3 DNA follows: TGTGCCAGCAGTGAAATTTACACCCTGGGAGATACGCAGTATTTT. It specifies CASSEIYTLGDTQYF.

The V call is TRBV28, the J call TRBJ2-1; D is uncertain. This CDR3 region has 14 residues. V was cut by 10 bases and J by 0 bases, with 13 bases left in between. Germline-derived CDR1 and CDR2 are MDHEN and SYDVKM. The CDR3 sequence is CATSDGDSYNEQFF. In DNA form, the CDR3 reads TGTGCCACCTCCGACGGAGACTCCTACAATGAGCAGTTCTTC.

This chain links TRBV11-2 with TRBJ2-5, with D unresolved. The ends were cut back, 5 bases at V and 2 bases at J, with 9 bases in the middle. Germline values: CDR1 SGHAT, CDR2 FQNNGV. The CDR3 consists of 13 residues. CDR3 region: CASSLGIQETQYF. CDR3 in DNA: TGTGCCAGCAGCCTAGGGATACAAGAGACCCAGTACTTC.

The sample holds one count of this clone. The chain has TRBV5-4 and TRBJ1-5, with a weak D call TRBD1 (6 bases). The CDR3 covers 14 residues. CDR1 is SGHNT, CDR2 YYREEE, per germline (reference sequence). Between the trimmed V and J ends, which lost 4 bases and 0 bases, there was a span of 8 bases. CDR3 residues: CASSPDSSNQPQHF. The CDR3 nucleotides are TGTGCCAGCAGCCCGGACAGTAGCAATCAGCCCCAGCATTTT.

The chain combines TRBV29-1 with TRBJ2-7; 9 bases are shared with TRBD2. This CDR3 region has 13 residues. Germline CDR1 and CDR2: SQVTM and ANQGSEA. After removal of 6 bases from V and 4 bases from J, the junction contained 7 bases not matched to a gene. CDR3 region: CSVDSGSGYEQYF. As DNA, the CDR3 is TGCAGCGTAGATAGCGGGAGCGGATACGAGCAGTACTTC.

CDR3 protein: CSVGYSYEQYF. CDR3 DNA sequence: TGCAGCGTTGGGTACTCCTACGAGCAGTACTTC. V gene TRBV29-1 combines with J gene TRBJ2-7; no clear D. Germline V CDR1 and CDR2: SQVTM, ANQGSEA. The V end was cut by 4 bases, the J end by 0 bases, with 4 bases between. This CDR3 contains 11 residues.

J is TRBJ1-1 and V is TRBV9; the D is unclear. CDR3 length: 14 amino acids. Germline assignment: CDR1 SGDLS and CDR2 YYNGEE. Trimming removed 3 bases at V and 1 base at J, with 10 bases between. The CDR3 is CASSAKSTNTEAFF. The CDR3 bases are TGTGCCAGCAGCGCTAAGTCAACGAACACTGAAGCTTTCTTT.

This chain joins TRBV6-1 and TRBJ1-1; TRBD1 aligns across 8 bases. From germline, CDR1 is MNHNS and CDR2 SASEGT. The CDR3 has 13 amino acids. After removal of 2 bases from V and 5 bases from J, the junction contained 1 base not matched to a gene. Written as DNA, the CDR3 is TGTGCCAGCAGTGAAAGACAGGGGACTGAAGCTTTCTTT. Translated: CASSERQGTEAFF.

The V gene is TRBV19, the J gene TRBJ2-7, with 10 bases identical to TRBD2. Germline V gene lookup returns CDR1 LNHDA and CDR2 SQIVND (reference sequence). V trimming: 7 bases; J trimming: 4 bases; junction bases outside the gene matches: 7. The CDR3 has 14 residues. This CDR3 reads CASNQREGPYEQYF. The CDR3, as DNA: TGTGCCAGTAACCAGCGGGAGGGCCCTTACGAGCAGTACTTC.

The chain joins TRBV5-1 to TRBJ2-1, with 10 bases lining up with TRBD2. This CDR3 region has 16 residues. The germline gives CDR1 SGHRS, CDR2 YFSETQ. Trimming at V came to 2 bases and at J to 4 bases, leaving 6 bases not matched to a gene. CDR3 amino acids: CASSFSTSGMYNEQFF. The CDR3 nucleotides are TGCGCCAGCAGCTTCAGTACTAGCGGGATGTACAATGAGCAGTTCTTC.

The chain carries TRBV28 and TRBJ2-2; D ambiguous. Germline lookup yields CDR1 MDHEN and CDR2 SYDVKM. Trimming took off 8 bases at V and 3 bases at J, with 16 bases between the two ends. The CDR3 covers 15 residues. The CDR3 bases are TGTGCCAGCGCCCCTTTCAAGTCCTACACCGGGGAGCTGTTTTTT. Translated, it gives CASAPFKSYTGELFF.

The rearrangement joins TRBV5-1 to TRBJ2-5, with 10 bases fitting TRBD2. There are 17 residues in the CDR3. The J segment lost 4 bases and the V segment lost 4 bases, leaving 13 bases of the junction unmatched. Germline-derived CDR1 and CDR2 are SGHRS and YFSETQ. The CDR3 region is CASSPRSASGSGETQYF. CDR3 bases: TGCGCCAGCAGCCCCCGTTCTGCTAGCGGGAGTGGAGAGACCCAGTACTTC.

The CDR3 region has the DNA TGTGCCAGCTCACCGTATCGGGATGCGGACACTGAAGCTTTCTTT. Protein sequence: CASSPYRDADTEAFF. The chain is built from TRBV18 and TRBJ1-1; D remains ambiguous. V was clipped by 3 bases and J by 3 bases, with 14 bases between them. This CDR3 is 15 amino acids long. The germline V gene has CDR1 KGHSH and CDR2 LQKENI.